This T cell receptor (beta chain) comes out of a study of T cells in localized non-small cell lung cancer. Findings and limits, study-wide: Of the tissues analyzed, uninvolved adjacent lung showed maximal T cell clonality, greater than tumor.

Concerning this clone itself: As yet, its antigen is unknown.

The germline V gene encodes CDR1 SNHLY and CDR2 FYNNEI. The CDR3 has 11 amino acids. The ends were cut back, 6 bases at V and 9 bases at J, with 9 bases in the middle. Produced via immunoSEQ multiplex PCR; TCRdb's table is partial and in-frame only. The table shows about 40,000 clones, with 80% to 85% occurring only once. This specimen was peripheral blood mononuclear cells, taken before any cancer treatment. This receptor was identified in a male donor at least 60 years old with stage II lung adenocarcinoma. V is TRBV2 and J is TRBJ2-1; TRBD1 or TRBD2 may be the D gene (5 bases each). CDR3 region: CASRSGGEQFF. CDR3 DNA: TGTGCCAGCAGGAGTGGGGGTGAGCAGTTCTTC.